This T cell receptor beta chain was found in a study of shared clonotypes between healthy human individuals. Turning to the study itself: CD4 naive and memory got three plates each, CD8 naive two, CD8 memory one.

Evenly divided among several immunoSEQ plates was the genomic DNA of each subset. Clones were sequenced by immunoSEQ multiplex PCR, and TCRdb holds only the in-frame ones, with some missing. Seen here are a few million clones, 85% to 95% observed once, and the top ten hold about 0.37%. The length of the CDR3 is 15 residues. Unmatched junction bases numbered 8, after V lost 5 bases and J lost 2 bases. The germline V gene encodes CDR1 SGHVS and CDR2 FQNEAQ. Study conclusions and caveats: Among several donors, approximately 5% of naive CD4 clonotypes were found in common. The donor pool, a small one, limited the genetic and exposure-history diversity represented.

Comments on this clone: The antigen remains undetermined.

This rearrangement joins TRBV7-8 to TRBJ2-5; 7 positions agree with TRBD1. The sequence was obtained from a man aged 18-30 years in good health. Some clones in this sample may be carry-over from other donors' samples. The sequenced sample consisted of naive CD4+ T cells from PBMCs. Stated subset: CD45RA+ positively selected. This CDR3 reads CASSVGTVPQETQYF. The CDR3 bases are TGTGCCAGCAGCGTGGGGACAGTACCGCAAGAGACCCAGTACTTC.